Presented here are 13 T cell receptor beta chains from one specimen sequenced in a study of OX40 agonist ivuxolimab in advanced cancers. Sequencing was performed with immunoSEQ multiplex PCR; in TCRdb, only in-frame clones are kept and a portion is missing. The sample lists fewer than 20,000 clones; just under 80% were seen once. The sequencing used CD4+ or CD8+ T cells sorted from blood, collected in a trial of the OX40 agonist ivuxolimab. The receptors were gathered from an adult with an advanced solid tumor such as melanoma, head and neck, liver or kidney cancer.

About this clone: The same CDR3 also results from other DNA sequences found in this sample. This chain links TRBV28 with TRBJ2-7; 9 positions agree with TRBD1. With V trimmed by 3 bases and J by 5 bases, 8 bases remained unmatched. The CDR3 spans 15 residues. Germline CDR1 MDHEN, CDR2 SYDVKM. The CDR3 DNA follows: TGTGCCAGCAGTTTCCGTGGGACAGGGTCTGACGAGCAGTACTTC. This translates into CASSFRGTGSDEQYF.

J is TRBJ2-3 and V is TRBV7-9; 10 bases align to TRBD2. The V and J ends lost 5 bases and 1 base, in that order; junction bases with no gene match: 9. CDR3 length: 17 amino acids. Germline CDR1 SEHNR, CDR2 FQNEAQ (reference sequence). The CDR3 region is CASSPRTSGGGTDTQYF. As DNA, the CDR3 is TGTGCCAGCAGCCCGCGGACTAGCGGAGGTGGCACAGATACGCAGTATTTT.

The V and J genes are TRBV13 and TRBJ2-7, with 14 bases matching TRBD2. The V segment lost 7 bases and the J segment 5 bases; nucleotides outside the gene matches: 7. Germline lookup yields CDR1 PRHDT and CDR2 FYEKMQ (reference sequence). The CDR3 spans 15 residues. CDR3 coding DNA: TGTGCCAGCAACAGACTAGCGGGGGGGCTCGACGAGCAGTACTTC. It translates to CASNRLAGGLDEQYF.

The chain uses TRBV11-2 and TRBJ2-3; TRBD2 agrees at 12 bases. The germline V gene encodes CDR1 SGHAT and CDR2 FQNNGV. The CDR3 extends over 16 amino acids. The junction had 7 bases not matched to a gene; V was cut back by 6 bases and J by 3 bases. The CDR3 loop is CASRSTSGGGTDTQYF. The CDR3 bases are TGTGCCAGCAGATCGACTAGCGGGGGAGGAACAGATACGCAGTATTTT. Full variable domain (missing parts from reference TRBV11-2 and TRBJ2-3): EAGVAQSPRYKIIEKRQSVAFWCNPISGHATLYWYQQILGQGPKLLIQFQNNGVVDDSQLPKDRFSAERLKGVDSTLKIQPAKLEDSAVYLCASRSTSGGGTDTQYFGPGTRLTVL.

The chain's CDR3 is CASSITGGGYEQYF. CDR3 in DNA: TGTGCCAGTAGTATAACAGGGGGCGGTTACGAGCAGTACTTC. V usage is TRBV19 and J usage is TRBJ2-7; 9 bases match TRBD1. CDR3 length: 14 amino acids. Germline values: CDR1 LNHDA, CDR2 SQIVND (reference sequence). V lost 2 bases to trimming and J lost 4 bases; unmatched junction nucleotides: 3.

J is TRBJ2-7 and V is TRBV9, with 9 bases lining up with TRBD2. The CDR3 covers 13 residues. J gave up 6 bases and V 4 bases, and 5 bases lay outside the gene matches. Germline CDR1 is SGDLS and CDR2 is YYNGEE. In DNA form, the CDR3 reads TGTGCCAGCAGCCCGGGACTAGCTGGCGAGCAGTACTTC. It yields the protein CASSPGLAGEQYF.

With respect to this clone: One junction end does not reproduce the germline sequence, and a read error may be involved. The J gene is TRBJ2-7, the V gene TRBV18; possibly TRBD2 for D (5 bases). This CDR3 contains 14 residues. CDR1 and CDR2 (germline): KGHSH, LQKENI. The CDR3 DNA reads TGTGCCAGCTCACCTCCGCTAGCCTCCGACGAGCAGTACTTC. Protein product: CASSPPLASDEQYF.

The chain is built from TRBV4-2 and TRBJ2-1, with 9 bases lining up with TRBD2. CDR3 size: 20 residues. With 0 bases clipped from V and 6 bases from J, the junction kept 18 bases outside the gene matches. Germline V gene sequence: CDR1 LGHNA, CDR2 YNFKEQ. The CDR3 nucleotides are TGTGCCAGCAGCCAAGACAGTCCGGCTAGCGGGGCCCACTCCCTCAATGAGCAGTTCTTC. It is translated as CASSQDSPASGAHSLNEQFF.

This clone qualifies as medium-sized. V and J are TRBV28 and TRBJ2-1, with 11 bases matching TRBD2. The CDR3 contains 15 residues. Germline V gene lookup returns CDR1 MDHEN and CDR2 SYDVKM. Trimming cost V 5 bases and J 5 bases; bases outside gene matches: 5. The CDR3 is CASSATSGSHNEQFF. The CDR3 DNA reads TGTGCCAGCAGTGCCACTAGCGGGAGCCACAATGAGCAGTTCTTC. Full variable domain (missing parts from reference TRBV28 and TRBJ2-1): DVKVTQSSRYLVKRTGEKVFLECVQDMDHENMFWYRQDPGLGLRLIYFSYDVKMKEKGDIPEGYSVSREKKERFSLILESASTNQTSMYLCASSATSGSHNEQFFGPGTRLTVL.

This clone was observed a few times. V is TRBV4-3 and J is TRBJ1-1; TRBD1 might be the D (5 bases). Germline values: CDR1 LGHNA, CDR2 YSLEER. This CDR3 is 18 amino acids long. The ends were cut back, 0 bases at V and 1 base at J, with 18 bases in the middle. The CDR3 DNA is TGCGCCAGCAGCCAAGATTCTCATGGGGCTCGTGGGAACACTGAAGCTTTCTTT. This gives the protein CASSQDSHGARGNTEAFF.

The rearrangement joins TRBV7-2 to TRBJ1-5; D call uncertain. Trimming stripped 1 base from V and 2 bases from J, with 9 bases between. The CDR3 is 15 residues long. Per germline, CDR1 SGHTA and CDR2 FQGNSA. In DNA form, the CDR3 reads TGTGCCAGCAGCTTAGAACTTATTGGCAATCAGCCCCAGCATTTT. Its protein is CASSLELIGNQPQHF.

The chain links TRBV7-9 to TRBJ2-7; 7 bases match TRBD2. The length of the CDR3 is 15 residues. CDR1 SEHNR and CDR2 FQNEAQ come from the germline V gene (reference sequence). The V segment lost 5 bases and the J segment 0 bases; nucleotides outside the gene matches: 7. The DNA for the CDR3 is TGTGCCAGCAGCCCCGTAGCGGGTTCCTCCTACGAGCAGTACTTC. Translating gives CASSPVAGSSYEQYF. The variable domain in full, completed from reference TRBV7-9 and TRBJ2-7, reads DTGVSQNPRHKITKRGQNVTFRCDPISEHNRLYWYRQTLGQGPEFLTYFQNEAQLEKSRLLSDRFSAERPKGSFSTLEIQRTEQGDSAMYLCASSPVAGSSYEQYFGPGTRLTVT.

This clone has a handful of counts. This rearrangement joins TRBV9 to TRBJ2-3, with TRBD2 as a possible D gene (6 bases). In germline, CDR1 is SGDLS, CDR2 YYNGEE. The CDR3 length is 15 residues. Trimming stripped 5 bases from V and 4 bases from J, with 17 bases between. The DNA for the CDR3 is TGTGCCAGCAGTGAAGCTTTAAGGAGGGCAGATACGCAGTATTTT. Residues: CASSEALRRADTQYF. The full variable domain, in which reference TRBV9 and TRBJ2-3 provide the parts outside the CDR3, is DSGVTQTPKHLITATGQRVTLRCSPRSGDLSVYWYQQSLDQGLQFLIQYYNGEERAKGNILERFSAQQFPDLHSELNLSSLELGDSALYFCASSEALRRADTQYFGPGTRLTVL.